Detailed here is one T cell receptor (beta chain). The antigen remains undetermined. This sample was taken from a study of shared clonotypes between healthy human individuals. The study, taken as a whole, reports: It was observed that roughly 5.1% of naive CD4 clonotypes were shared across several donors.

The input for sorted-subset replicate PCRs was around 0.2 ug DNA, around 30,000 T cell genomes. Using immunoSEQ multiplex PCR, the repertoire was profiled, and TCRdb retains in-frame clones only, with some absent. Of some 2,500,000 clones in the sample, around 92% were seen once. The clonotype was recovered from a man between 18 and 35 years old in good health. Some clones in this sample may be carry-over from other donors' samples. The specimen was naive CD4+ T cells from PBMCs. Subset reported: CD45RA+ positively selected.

As DNA, the CDR3 is TGTGCCAGCAGCTTAGTCGGGACAGGGCGCCACTATGGCTACACCTTC. Protein product: CASSLVGTGRHYGYTF. The chain combines TRBV11-2 with TRBJ1-2; 9 bases match TRBD1. The CDR3 is made up of 16 amino acids. V shed 1 base, J shed 3 bases, and the junction held 6 bases outside the gene matches. Germline-derived CDR1 and CDR2 are SGHAT and FQNNGV.